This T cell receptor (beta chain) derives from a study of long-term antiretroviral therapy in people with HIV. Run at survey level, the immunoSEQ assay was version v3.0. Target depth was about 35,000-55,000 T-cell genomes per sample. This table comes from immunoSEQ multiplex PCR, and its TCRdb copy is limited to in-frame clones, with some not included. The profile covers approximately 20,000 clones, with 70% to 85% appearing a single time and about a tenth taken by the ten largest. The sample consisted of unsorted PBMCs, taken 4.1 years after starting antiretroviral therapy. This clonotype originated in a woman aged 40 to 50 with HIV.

CDR3 sequence: CATSRGDRNTIYF. In DNA form, the CDR3 reads TGTGCCACCAGCAGAGGGGACAGAAACACCATATATTTT. The chain links TRBV15 to TRBJ1-3; D perhaps matches TRBD1 (6 bases). This CDR3 has 13 residues. Trimming shortened V by 1 base and J by 5 bases, and 6 bases separated the two germline ends. CDR1 and CDR2 (germline): LNHNV, YYDKDF (reference sequence).